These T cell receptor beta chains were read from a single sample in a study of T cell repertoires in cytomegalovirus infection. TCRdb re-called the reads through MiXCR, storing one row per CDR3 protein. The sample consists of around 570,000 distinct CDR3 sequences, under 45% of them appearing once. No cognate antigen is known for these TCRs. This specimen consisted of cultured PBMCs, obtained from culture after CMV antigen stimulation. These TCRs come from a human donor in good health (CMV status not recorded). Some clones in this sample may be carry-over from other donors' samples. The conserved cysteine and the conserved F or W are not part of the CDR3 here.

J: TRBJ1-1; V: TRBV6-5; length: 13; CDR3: ASSYSLGRGTEAF
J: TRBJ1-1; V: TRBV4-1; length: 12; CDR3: ASSQFQRNTEAF
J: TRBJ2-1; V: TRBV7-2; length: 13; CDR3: ASSLGSNTYNEQF
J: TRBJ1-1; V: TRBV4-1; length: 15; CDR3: ASSQDRGLWVNTEAF
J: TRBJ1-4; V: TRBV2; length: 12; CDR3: ASRTAVANEKLF
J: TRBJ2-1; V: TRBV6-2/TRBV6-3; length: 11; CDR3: ASSYAGGSEQF
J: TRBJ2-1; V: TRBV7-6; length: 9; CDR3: ASSLTHEQF
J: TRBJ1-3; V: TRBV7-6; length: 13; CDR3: ARKGRPNSGNTIY
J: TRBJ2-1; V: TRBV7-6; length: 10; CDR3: ASSPPIAEQF
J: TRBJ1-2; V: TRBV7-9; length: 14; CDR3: ASSLTRDSLGPGYT
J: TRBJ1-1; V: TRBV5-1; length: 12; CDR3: ASSLGGQLTEAF
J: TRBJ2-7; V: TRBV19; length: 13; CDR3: ASRPGRGSSYEQY
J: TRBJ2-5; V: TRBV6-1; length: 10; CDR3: ATAEASETQY
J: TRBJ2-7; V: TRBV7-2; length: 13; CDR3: ASSLDGTNTYEQY
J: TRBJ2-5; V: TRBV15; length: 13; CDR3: ATSAPREGRETQY
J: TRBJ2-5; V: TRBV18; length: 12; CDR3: ASSTGGLGETQY
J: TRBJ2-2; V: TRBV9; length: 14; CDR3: ASSPRDRGNTGELF
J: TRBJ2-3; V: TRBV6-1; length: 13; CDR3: ASSEQRGGPYTQY
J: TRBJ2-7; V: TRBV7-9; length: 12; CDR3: ASSFGGALYEQY
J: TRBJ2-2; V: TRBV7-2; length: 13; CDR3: ASSQGLQGPGELF
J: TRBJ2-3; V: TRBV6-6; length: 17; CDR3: ASSSWDGTSGTSTDTQY
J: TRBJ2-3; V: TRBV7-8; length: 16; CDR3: ASSLVWDGDPSTDTQY
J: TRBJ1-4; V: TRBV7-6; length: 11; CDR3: ASSFSPREGLF
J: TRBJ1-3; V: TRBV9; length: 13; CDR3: ASSLRSTGTNTIY
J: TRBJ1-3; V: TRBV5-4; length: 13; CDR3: ASSSTGGGGNTIY
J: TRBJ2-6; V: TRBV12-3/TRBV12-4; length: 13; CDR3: ASSSRQPGANVLT
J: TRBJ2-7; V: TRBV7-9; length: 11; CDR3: ASSRSGRYEQY
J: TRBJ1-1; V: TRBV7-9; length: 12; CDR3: ASSLARGFGEAF
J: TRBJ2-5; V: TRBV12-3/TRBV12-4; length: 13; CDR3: ASSFRGDDGETQY
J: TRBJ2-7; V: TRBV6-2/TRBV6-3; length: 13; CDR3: ASSSGQVFRLEQY
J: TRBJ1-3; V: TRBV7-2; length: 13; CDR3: ASSLGILSGNTIY
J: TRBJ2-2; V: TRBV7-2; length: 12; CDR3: AIAERFGTGELF
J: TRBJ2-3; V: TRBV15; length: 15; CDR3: ATSRDRGRRSTDTQY
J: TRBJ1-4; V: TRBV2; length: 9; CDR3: ASSTRDLQF
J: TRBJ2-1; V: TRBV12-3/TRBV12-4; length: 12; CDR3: ASEGTTGTNEQF
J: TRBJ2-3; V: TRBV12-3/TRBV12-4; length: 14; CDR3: ASSVPLGHGLNTQY
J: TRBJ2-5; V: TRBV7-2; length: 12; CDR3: ASSRIAGGETQY
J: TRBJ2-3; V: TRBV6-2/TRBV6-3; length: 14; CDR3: ASSYSGRTSTDTQY
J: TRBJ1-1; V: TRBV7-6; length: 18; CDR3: ASSFVNLRLGRGGSTEAF
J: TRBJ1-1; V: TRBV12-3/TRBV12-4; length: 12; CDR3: ASSLLQTSTEAF